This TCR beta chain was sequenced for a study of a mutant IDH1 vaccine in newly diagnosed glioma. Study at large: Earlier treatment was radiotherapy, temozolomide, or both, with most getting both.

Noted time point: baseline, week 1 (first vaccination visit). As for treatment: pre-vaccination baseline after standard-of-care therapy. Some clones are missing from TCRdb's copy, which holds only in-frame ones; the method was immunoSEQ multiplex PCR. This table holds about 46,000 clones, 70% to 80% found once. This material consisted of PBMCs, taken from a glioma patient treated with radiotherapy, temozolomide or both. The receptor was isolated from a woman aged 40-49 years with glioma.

CDR3: CASSLAWAGAFGSHEQYF. For the CDR3, the DNA is TGCGCCAGCAGCTTGGCCTGGGCAGGGGCCTTCGGGAGCCACGAGCAGTACTTC. V is TRBV5-1 and J is TRBJ2-7; either TRBD1 or TRBD2 may fit D (6 bases each). The V and J ends lost 0 bases and 5 bases respectively, with 24 bases between them. The length of the CDR3 is 18 residues. Germline V CDR1 and CDR2: SGHRS, YFSETQ.